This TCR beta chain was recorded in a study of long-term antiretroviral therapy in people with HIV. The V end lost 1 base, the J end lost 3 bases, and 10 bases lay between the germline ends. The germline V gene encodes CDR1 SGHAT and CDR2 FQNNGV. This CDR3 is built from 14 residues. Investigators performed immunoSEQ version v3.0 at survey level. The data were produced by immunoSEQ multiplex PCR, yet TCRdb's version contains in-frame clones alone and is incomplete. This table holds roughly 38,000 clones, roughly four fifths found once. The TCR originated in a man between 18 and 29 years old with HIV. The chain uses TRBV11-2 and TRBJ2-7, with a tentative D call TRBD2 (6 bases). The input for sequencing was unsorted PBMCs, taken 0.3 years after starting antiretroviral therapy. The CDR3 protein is CASSLGGLNYEQYF. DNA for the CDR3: TGTGCCAGCAGCTTAGGGGGACTGAACTACGAGCAGTACTTC.